This TCR beta chain was captured by sequencing in a study of T cell repertoires in cytomegalovirus infection. General study points: People with CMV and the relevant HLA were identified by cumulative public TCR beta family frequency.

Via MiXCR, TCRdb re-called the reads, giving one row per CDR3 protein. This table has 200,000 to 300,000 distinct CDR3 sequences, less than 9.5% appearing once. This clonotype was detected only a few times. The antigen remains undetermined. The ends were cut back, 0 bases at V and 9 bases at J, with 15 bases in the middle. The CDR3 is 15 residues long. Germline assignment: CDR1 LNHDA and CDR2 SQIVND (reference sequence). The origin of this receptor is a human donor in good health (CMV status not recorded). Some clones in this sample may be carry-over from other donors' samples. Sequences were obtained from PBMCs. The rearrangement links TRBV19 to TRBJ1-5; maybe TRBD1 (6 bases). The DNA of the CDR3 is TGTGCCAGTAGTATAGATCGTGTTTCGGGGGCGCCCCAGCATTTT. Amino acid sequence: CASSIDRVSGAPQHF.